This TCR beta chain is drawn from a study of tumor-infiltrating lymphocytes in oesophageal squamous cell carcinoma. Note on this clonotype: It is likely a read error, because the conserved phenylalanine at the end of the CDR3 is missing. Because the CDR3's place on the DNA is in doubt, the DNA is left out and the CDR3 is given as listed by TCRdb.

TCRdb redid the calling of the PCR reads with MiXCR, one entry per CDR3 protein. The table includes approximately 15,000 distinct CDR3 sequences, around 46% detected once. The CDR3 is 8 amino acids long, termini counted. Germline CDR1 and CDR2: MNHGY and SAAAGT. This chain links TRBV6-8 with TRBJ2-5. The TCR sequence derives from a male donor with esophageal squamous cell carcinoma. Sequences were obtained from esophageal tumor tissue. This CDR3 reads CASSYSIL.